These 31 T cell receptor beta chains were sequenced from one sample in a study of blood T cells in healthy people across ages. Together with a sample-barcoded 5' primer, a J-beta primer mix was included in a second PCR lasting about 7 to 11 cycles. TCRdb analysed the 5' RACE reads with MiXCR anew, one entry per CDR3 protein. The table lists 1.5 million to 2 million distinct CDR3 sequences, roughly 50% of them singletons. Specimen: blood. Receptors originate from a woman between 40 and 50 years old in good health.

The chain carries TRBV9 and TRBJ1-2; weak D call: TRBD1 (6 bases). This CDR3 has 15 residues. The germline gives CDR1 SGDLS, CDR2 YYNGEE. Trimming left V 4 bases short and J 2 bases short, with 15 bases between. Here the CDR3 DNA reads TGTGCCAGCAGCTCCAGCTCCAGGGGAAACTATGGCTACACCTTC. This translates into CASSSSSRGNYGYTF. The entire variable domain, with the rest obtained from reference TRBV9 and TRBJ1-2, is as follows: DSGVTQTPKHLITATGQRVTLRCSPRSGDLSVYWYQQSLDQGLQFLIQYYNGEERAKGNILERFSAQQFPDLHSELNLSSLELGDSALYFCASSSSSRGNYGYTFGSGTRLTVV.

This clonotype turned up a few times. The chain links TRBV28 to TRBJ2-7; TRBD2 matches at 7 bases. CDR1 and CDR2 (germline): MDHEN, SYDVKM. V lost 3 bases, J lost 1 base, and 9 bases stayed unmatched. The CDR3 is made up of 16 amino acids. CDR3 sequence (DNA): TGTGCCAGCAGTTTGAGGGGAGGGCGAAAGTCCTACGAGCAGTACTTC. This gives the protein CASSLRGGRKSYEQYF.

The J gene is TRBJ1-2, the V gene TRBV7-8, with TRBD1 matching 7 bases. This CDR3 spans 16 amino acids. Germline CDR1 and CDR2: SGHVS and FQNEAQ. The ends lost 3 bases at V and 1 base at J; junction bases unmatched: 8. The CDR3 reads CASSFPRQGGNYGYTF. Written as DNA, the CDR3 is TGTGCCAGCAGCTTCCCAAGACAGGGTGGTAACTATGGCTACACCTTC.

This chain connects TRBV4-1 to TRBJ2-3; 7 bases are shared with TRBD2. The CDR3 totals 16 residues. Germline V gene lookup returns CDR1 MGHRA and CDR2 YSYEKL. V lost 4 bases and J lost 2; bases outside the gene matches: 9. In DNA, the CDR3 is TGCGCCAGCAGCCTCAGAACTAGCGAAGCCACAGATACGCAGTATTTT. Protein sequence: CASSLRTSEATDTQYF.

V usage is TRBV12-3 or TRBV12-4 and J usage is TRBJ2-3, with D perhaps TRBD2 (6 bases). The CDR3 extends over 15 amino acids. Trimming shortened V by 6 bases and J by 0 bases, and 13 bases separated the two germline ends. CDR3 sequence reads: CASRDAGLSTDTQYF. In DNA, the CDR3 is TGTGCCAGCAGGGACGCGGGGCTTAGCACAGATACGCAGTATTTT.

The V call is TRBV3-1, the J call TRBJ2-7, with D unresolved. The germline gives CDR1 LGHDT, CDR2 YNNKEL (reference sequence). V gave up 0 bases and J gave up 5 bases, with 11 bases separating them. The CDR3 is made up of 14 amino acids. Here the CDR3 DNA reads TGTGCCAGCAGCCAAGAACAGTACGGCCACGAGCAGTACTTC. Its protein is CASSQEQYGHEQYF.

The chain employs TRBV20-1 and TRBJ2-5, with TRBD1 identical over 7 bases. CDR3 length equals 15 residues. V gave up 1 base and J gave up 2 bases; unmatched junction bases: 7. Germline V gene sequence: CDR1 DFQATT, CDR2 SNEGSKA (reference sequence). The CDR3 sequence: CSARVWDSFQETQYF. The CDR3 nucleotides are TGCAGTGCTAGAGTATGGGACAGTTTTCAAGAGACCCAGTACTTC.

The V and J genes are TRBV20-1 and TRBJ2-1, with 15 positions matching TRBD2. The V and J ends lost 2 bases and 4 bases, in that order; junction bases with no gene match: 9. Germline values: CDR1 DFQATT, CDR2 SNEGSKA (reference sequence). The CDR3 sequence is 18 residues long. The CDR3 nucleotides read TGCAGTGCTAGACCGGTCCCCGGGACTAGCGGGGGGTACAATGAGCAGTTCTTC. This encodes CSARPVPGTSGGYNEQFF.

The chain employs TRBV6-5 and TRBJ1-2; 10 bases map to TRBD1. J lost 8 bases, V lost 2 bases, and 8 bases had no gene match. The length of the CDR3 is 15 residues. Per the germline V gene, CDR1 is MNHEY and CDR2 is SVGAGI. The CDR3: CASSYGGTGEGGYTF. The CDR3, as DNA: TGTGCCAGCAGTTACGGGGGGACAGGGGAAGGCGGCTACACCTTC.

V is TRBV20-1 and J is TRBJ1-4, with D hard to call. The CDR3 loop spans 13 amino acids. Trimming took off 1 base at V and 5 bases at J, with 8 bases between the two ends. In germline, CDR1 is DFQATT, CDR2 SNEGSKA (reference sequence). The CDR3 region is CSARGTANEKLFF. In nucleotides, the CDR3 is TGCAGTGCTAGAGGGACGGCGAATGAAAAACTGTTTTTT.

V and J are TRBV2 and TRBJ2-5, with TRBD1 identical over 9 bases. Trimming at V came to 7 bases and at J to 1 base, leaving 7 bases not matched to a gene. The CDR3 is 15 amino acids. The germline CDR1 and CDR2 sequences are SNHLY and FYNNEI. The CDR3 region has the DNA TGTGCCAGCATTTCTGACAGGGGGATCCAAGAGACCCAGTACTTC. The encoded protein is CASISDRGIQETQYF. Full variable domain (missing parts from reference TRBV2 and TRBJ2-5): EPEVTQTPSHQVTQMGQEVILRCVPISNHLYFYWYRQILGQKVEFLVSFYNNEISEKSEIFDDQFSVERPDGSNFTLKIRSTKLEDSAMYFCASISDRGIQETQYFGPGTRLLVL.

The chain is built from TRBV14 and TRBJ2-3; D call uncertain. This CDR3 is 15 amino acids long. Trimming removed 3 bases from V and 3 bases from J, with 13 bases in between. CDR1 is SGHDN and CDR2 is FVKESK in the germline V gene. The CDR3 DNA reads TGTGCCAGCAGCCAGGGAATATTCCGGACAGATACGCAGTATTTT. Its translation is CASSQGIFRTDTQYF.

V and J are TRBV20-1 and TRBJ2-5; TRBD1 agrees at 7 bases. This CDR3 is built from 13 residues. CDR1 is DFQATT and CDR2 is SNEGSKA in the germline V gene (reference sequence). J was trimmed by 2 bases and V by 2 bases; bases with no gene match: 2. CDR3 DNA: TGCAGTGCTAGACGGGACAGACAAGAGACCCAGTACTTC. Translating gives CSARRDRQETQYF.

The chain carries TRBV29-1 and TRBJ1-1; a weak D match, TRBD1 (5 bases). CDR3 size: 14 residues. Germline CDR1 SQVTM, CDR2 ANQGSEA. Trimming took 5 bases from V and 11 from J, leaving 24 bases between them. CDR3 nucleotides: TGCAGCGTTATAACAGGTGATCCCTCGGGACGGGCTTTCTTT. Its translation is CSVITGDPSGRAFF.

This clonotype came up a few times. The chain has TRBV4-3 and TRBJ2-7, with unresolved D. CDR1 LGHNA and CDR2 YSLEER come from the germline V gene. V gave up 0 bases and J gave up 7 bases, with 13 bases separating them. The CDR3 sequence is 14 residues long. CDR3 coding DNA: TGCGCCAGCAGCCAAGAGTCGGTTTCGAGGGAGCAGTACTTC. It encodes CASSQESVSREQYF.

The V call is TRBV7-2, the J call TRBJ2-5; 8 positions agree with TRBD1. The trim removed 4 bases at V and 1 base at J, leaving 5 bases unmatched. The germline CDR1 and CDR2 sequences are SGHTA and FQGNSA. The CDR3 loop spans 15 amino acids. CDR3 protein: CASSSKDRVQETQYF. The CDR3 bases are TGTGCCAGCAGCTCTAAGGACAGGGTCCAAGAGACCCAGTACTTC.

This clonotype has a single count. The chain employs TRBV7-8 and TRBJ1-2, with no clear D. Trimming cost V 0 bases and J 3 bases, with 20 bases left between them. In germline, CDR1 is SGHVS, CDR2 FQNEAQ. The CDR3 extends over 18 amino acids. CDR3 bases: TGTGCCAGCAGCTTAGCGAAGTCCAGTCAGGTCCCCTACTATGGCTACACCTTC. Translated, it gives CASSLAKSSQVPYYGYTF.

The rearrangement uses TRBV5-8 and TRBJ2-7; D is perhaps TRBD1 (6 bases). Germline CDR1 reads SGHTS; CDR2 reads YDEGEE. Trimming removed 3 bases from V and 4 bases from J, with 8 bases in between. The CDR3 covers 12 residues. DNA of the CDR3: TGTGCCAGCAGCTGGGACACGTACGAGCAGTACTTC. This codes for CASSWDTYEQYF.

This clonotype was seen repeatedly, ten times or more. The CDR3 reads CASRPGQGDRYEQYF. The CDR3 DNA reads as TGCGCCAGCAGGCCAGGACAGGGGGATCGGTACGAGCAGTACTTC. The chain recombines TRBV10-2 with TRBJ2-7; 10 positions agree with TRBD1. The CDR3 sequence is 15 residues long. Unmatched junction bases numbered 9, after V lost 6 bases and J lost 4 bases. Germline CDR1 is WSHSY and CDR2 is SAAADI.

This clonotype was detected a few times. The chain links TRBV28 to TRBJ2-5; D assignment may be TRBD1 or TRBD2 (5 bases each). V was trimmed by 6 bases and J by 0 bases, leaving 20 bases between them. In germline, CDR1 is MDHEN, CDR2 SYDVKM. The CDR3 spans 17 residues. The CDR3 loop is CASSSPRDDLYQETQYF. For the CDR3, the DNA is TGTGCCAGCAGCTCCCCTCGGGACGACCTGTACCAAGAGACCCAGTACTTC.

The chain links TRBV6-1 to TRBJ2-7; D remains ambiguous. Germline V lookup: CDR1 MNHNS, CDR2 SASEGT. Trimming took 7 bases from V and 8 from J, leaving 9 bases between them. The CDR3 has 10 amino acids. The CDR3 DNA follows: TGTGCCAGCAACAGCTGGCAGCAGTACTTC. Translation: CASNSWQQYF.

This clonotype turned up a few times. This chain joins TRBV6-5 and TRBJ2-7; D not resolved. V was clipped by 0 bases and J by 5 bases, with 11 bases between them. The CDR3 covers 14 residues. The V gene's germline CDR1 is MNHEY and CDR2 SVGAGI. CDR3 DNA sequence: TGTGCCAGCAGTTACTCGCCACCGCCCCACGAGCAGTACTTC. This sequence encodes CASSYSPPPHEQYF.

CDR3 region: CASSSGAATDYGYTF. The CDR3 coding sequence is TGTGCCAGCAGTTCGGGGGCAGCAACGGACTATGGCTACACCTTC. The V gene is TRBV6-5, the J gene TRBJ1-2; D might be TRBD1 (6 bases). Germline V gene sequence: CDR1 MNHEY, CDR2 SVGAGI. Trimming stripped 4 bases from V and 3 bases from J, with 15 bases between. CDR3 size: 15 residues.

The V call is TRBV5-1, the J call TRBJ2-1; TRBD2 matches at 9 bases. The CDR3 totals 17 residues. Looked up from germline, CDR1 is SGHRS and CDR2 is YFSETQ. After removal of 1 base from V and 0 bases from J, the junction contained 5 bases not matched to a gene. The CDR3 sequence: CASSLPGLATSYNEQFF. The CDR3 DNA follows: TGCGCCAGCAGCTTGCCGGGACTAGCCACCTCCTACAATGAGCAGTTCTTC.

This clonotype was detected only a few times. V usage is TRBV5-1 and J usage is TRBJ1-6; 7 bases match TRBD1. V lost 1 base, J lost 4 bases, and 14 bases stayed unmatched. Germline lookup yields CDR1 SGHRS and CDR2 YFSETQ. This CDR3 has 19 amino acids. Written as DNA, the CDR3 is TGCGCCAGCAGCTTGACAACCACAGGAGGGGGCGGATATAATTCACCCCTCCACTTT. This sequence encodes CASSLTTTGGGGYNSPLHF.

The J gene is TRBJ1-1, the V gene TRBV18; D uncertain. With 2 bases removed from V and 0 bases from J, the gap between germline ends came to 10 bases. CDR1 is KGHSH, CDR2 LQKENI, per germline. The CDR3 length is 15 residues. The CDR3 protein is CASSPLTDLNTEAFF. The CDR3, as DNA: TGTGCCAGCTCACCATTGACGGATCTGAACACTGAAGCTTTCTTT.

The chain uses TRBV5-1 and TRBJ2-3; D might be TRBD2 (6 bases). This CDR3 is built from 17 residues. Trimming removed 3 bases from V and 1 base from J, with 18 bases in between. In germline, CDR1 is SGHRS, CDR2 YFSETQ. The chain's CDR3 is CASSYDEGRRRTDTQYF. The CDR3 DNA is TGCGCCAGCAGCTATGATGAAGGGAGGAGACGCACAGATACGCAGTATTTT.

Notes on this clonotype: Compared with germline, one end of the junction differs, possibly owing to a read error. V is TRBV4-3 and J is TRBJ1-6, with a possible D match to TRBD1 (5 bases). The length of the CDR3 is 15 residues. The germline gives CDR1 LGHNA, CDR2 YSLEER. The CDR3 loop reads CASSQEATAYSPPHF. The CDR3 bases are TGCGCCAGCAGCCAAGAAGCGACAGCATATTCACCCCCCCACTTT.

Of note for this clonotype: The junction departs from the called germline gene at one end, perhaps through a read error. The rearrangement joins TRBV18 to TRBJ2-3, with 9 bases fitting TRBD1. Looked up from germline, CDR1 is KGHSH and CDR2 is LQKENI. There are 15 residues in the CDR3. CDR3 coding DNA: TGTGCCAGCTCACCAGGACAGGGGAGCACAGATACGCGGTATTTT. Translated: CASSPGQGSTDTRYF.

This clonotype was recorded only once. The V gene is TRBV5-1, the J gene TRBJ1-2, with D possibly TRBD1 on 6 matching bases. Trimming removed 0 bases at V and 3 bases at J, with 12 bases between. Germline CDR1 and CDR2: SGHRS and YFSETQ. The CDR3 runs to 15 residues. CDR3: CASSLAQGIDYGYTF. CDR3 in DNA: TGCGCCAGCAGCTTGGCCCAGGGGATTGACTATGGCTACACCTTC.

This clonotype came up a few times. This sequence joins TRBV6-5 and TRBJ2-7, with 7 nucleotides matching TRBD1. V shed 5 bases and J 2 bases; nucleotides not matched to a gene: 6. This CDR3 contains 14 residues. The germline gives CDR1 MNHEY, CDR2 SVGAGI. This CDR3 reads CASSTTDRTYEQYF. CDR3 DNA: TGTGCCAGCAGTACCACGGACAGGACCTACGAGCAGTACTTC.